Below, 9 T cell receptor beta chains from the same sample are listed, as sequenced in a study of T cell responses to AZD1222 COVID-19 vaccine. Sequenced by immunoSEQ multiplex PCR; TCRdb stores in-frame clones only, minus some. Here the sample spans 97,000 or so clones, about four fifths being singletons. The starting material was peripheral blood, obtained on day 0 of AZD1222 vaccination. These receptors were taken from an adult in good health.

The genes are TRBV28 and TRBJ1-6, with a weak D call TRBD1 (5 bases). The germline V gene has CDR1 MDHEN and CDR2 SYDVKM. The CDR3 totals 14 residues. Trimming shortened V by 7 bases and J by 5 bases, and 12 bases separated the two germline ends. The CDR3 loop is CASIRLGDNSPLHF. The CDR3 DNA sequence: TGTGCCAGCATAAGATTGGGGGATAATTCACCCCTCCACTTT. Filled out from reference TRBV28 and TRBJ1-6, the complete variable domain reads DVKVTQSSRYLVKRTGEKVFLECVQDMDHENMFWYRQDPGLGLRLIYFSYDVKMKEKGDIPEGYSVSREKKERFSLILESASTNQTSMYLCASIRLGDNSPLHFGNGTRLTVT.

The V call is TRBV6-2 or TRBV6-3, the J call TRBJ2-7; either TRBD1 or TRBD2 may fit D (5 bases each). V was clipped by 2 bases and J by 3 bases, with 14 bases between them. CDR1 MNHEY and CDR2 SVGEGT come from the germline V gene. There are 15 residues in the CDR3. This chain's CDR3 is CASSYGGTAIYEQYV. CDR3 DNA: TGTGCCAGCAGTTACGGTGGGACGGCCATCTACGAGCAGTACGTC.

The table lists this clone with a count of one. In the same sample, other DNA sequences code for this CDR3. This CDR3 reads CASSPTGNYGYTF. CDR3 sequence (DNA): TGTGCCAGCAGCCCGACAGGGAACTATGGCTACACCTTC. The V call is TRBV7-6, the J call TRBJ1-2, with 7 positions matching TRBD1. There are 13 residues in the CDR3. Germline assignment: CDR1 SGHVS and CDR2 FNYEAQ. J gave up 2 bases and V 5 bases, and 2 bases lay outside the gene matches.

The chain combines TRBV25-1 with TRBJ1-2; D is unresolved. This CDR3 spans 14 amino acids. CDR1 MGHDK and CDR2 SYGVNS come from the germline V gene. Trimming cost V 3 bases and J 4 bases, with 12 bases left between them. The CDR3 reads CASSDWTESYGYTF. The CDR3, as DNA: TGTGCCAGCAGTGATTGGACGGAGAGCTATGGCTACACCTTC.

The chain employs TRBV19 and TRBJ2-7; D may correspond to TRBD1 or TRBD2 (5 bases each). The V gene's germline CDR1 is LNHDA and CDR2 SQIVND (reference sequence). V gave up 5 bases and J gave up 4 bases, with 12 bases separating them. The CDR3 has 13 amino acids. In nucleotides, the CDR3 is TGTGCCAGTAGTGAAATAGAGGGGTACGAGCAGTACGTC. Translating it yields CASSEIEGYEQYV.

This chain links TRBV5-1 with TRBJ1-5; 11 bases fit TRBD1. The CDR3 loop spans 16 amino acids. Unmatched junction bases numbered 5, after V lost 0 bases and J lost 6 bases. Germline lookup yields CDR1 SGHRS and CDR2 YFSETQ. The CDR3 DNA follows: TGCGCCAGCAGCTTGGGGGGACAGGGGGAAGGTCAGCCCCAGCATTTT. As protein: CASSLGGQGEGQPQHF.

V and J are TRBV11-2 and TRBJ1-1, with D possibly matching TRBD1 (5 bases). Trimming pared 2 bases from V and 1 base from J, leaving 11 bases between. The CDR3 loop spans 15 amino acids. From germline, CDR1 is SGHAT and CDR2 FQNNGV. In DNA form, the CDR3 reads TGTGCCAGCAGCTTATCGGAGGGGCGGAACACTGAAGCTTTCTTT. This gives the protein CASSLSEGRNTEAFF.

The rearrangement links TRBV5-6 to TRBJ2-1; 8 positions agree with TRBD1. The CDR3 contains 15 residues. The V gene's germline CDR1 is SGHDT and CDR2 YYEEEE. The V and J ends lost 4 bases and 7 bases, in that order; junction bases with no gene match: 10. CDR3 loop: CASSPVGRGPNEQFF. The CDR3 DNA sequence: TGTGCCAGCAGCCCTGTTGGCAGGGGGCCAAATGAGCAGTTCTTC. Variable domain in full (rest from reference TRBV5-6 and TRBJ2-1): DAGVTQSPTHLIKTRGQQVTLRCSPKSGHDTVSWYQQALGQGPQFIFQYYEEEERQRGNFPDRFSGHQFPNYSSELNVNALLLGDSALYLCASSPVGRGPNEQFFGPGTRLTVL.

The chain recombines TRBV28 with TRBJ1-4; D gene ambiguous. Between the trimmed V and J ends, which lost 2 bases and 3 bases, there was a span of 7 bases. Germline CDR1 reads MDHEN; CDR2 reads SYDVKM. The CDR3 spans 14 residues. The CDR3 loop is CASSLPWANEKLFF. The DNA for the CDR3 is TGTGCCAGCAGTTTACCCTGGGCTAATGAAAAACTGTTTTTT.